These 16 T cell receptor beta chains came from one sample sequenced in a study of blood T cell repertoires in COVID-19. Assay: immunoSEQ multiplex PCR; the TCRdb copy retains only in-frame clones and omits some. The data contain 150,000 to 200,000 clones, approximately 88% of them singletons. The specimen was PBMCs or T cells enriched from blood (not recorded which). These receptors all come from a woman aged 18-30 years who had recovered from COVID-19.

The chain has TRBV30 and TRBJ2-7; 10 positions agree with TRBD1. V lost 1 base to trimming and J lost 4 bases; unmatched junction nucleotides: 7. The CDR3 runs 15 residues. Germline CDR1 GTSNPN, CDR2 SVGIG (reference sequence). CDR3 nucleotide sequence: TGTGCCTGGAGTGGGGACGGACAGGGGGTTTACGAGCAGTACTTC. This codes for CAWSGDGQGVYEQYF.

The chain uses TRBV7-9 and TRBJ2-1; 8 bases are a match to TRBD1. The CDR3 covers 15 residues. J lost 4 bases, V lost 3 bases, and 5 bases had no gene match. Germline assignment: CDR1 SEHNR and CDR2 FQNEAQ (reference sequence). The CDR3 loop reads CASSFRDRSYNEQFF. CDR3 DNA sequence: TGTGCCAGCAGCTTTCGGGACAGGAGTTACAATGAGCAGTTCTTC.

To note about this clone: This CDR3 is also generated by other DNA sequences in the sample. This sequence joins TRBV28 and TRBJ1-1, with unresolved D. The length of the CDR3 is 13 residues. V lost 2 bases to trimming and J lost 1 base, with 5 bases between them. Germline V CDR1 and CDR2: MDHEN, SYDVKM. In nucleotides, the CDR3 is TGTGCCAGCAGTTTACGAGGGAACACTGAAGCTTTCTTT. Protein sequence: CASSLRGNTEAFF.

This clone was detected once. V is TRBV19 and J is TRBJ2-2; TRBD1 aligns across 11 bases. CDR3 length: 14 residues. Unmatched junction bases numbered 2, after V lost 6 bases and J lost 5 bases. CDR1 is LNHDA and CDR2 is SQIVND in the germline V gene (reference sequence). This chain's CDR3 is CASSGTGGTGELFF. The CDR3 DNA sequence: TGTGCCAGTAGCGGGACAGGGGGAACCGGGGAGCTGTTTTTT.

This clone came up a few times. This sequence joins TRBV9 and TRBJ2-7, with D perhaps TRBD2 (6 bases). CDR1 is SGDLS and CDR2 is YYNGEE in the germline V gene. This CDR3 has 14 amino acids. Between the trimmed V and J ends, which lost 3 bases and 2 bases, there was a span of 12 bases. DNA of the CDR3: TGTGCCAGCAGCGCCGGCGGGGCGGCCTACGAGCAGTACTTC. Its protein product is CASSAGGAAYEQYF.

V gene TRBV7-9 combines with J gene TRBJ1-2; perhaps TRBD1 as D (6 bases). CDR1 and CDR2 from the germline V gene are SEHNR and FQNEAQ (reference sequence). Trimming cost V 6 bases and J 6 bases, with 17 bases left between them. The length of the CDR3 is 14 residues. CDR3 sequence reads: CASRLTGLVDGYTF. CDR3 coding DNA: TGTGCCAGCAGATTAACAGGGTTGGTTGATGGCTACACCTTC.

There are a few counts of this clone. J is TRBJ2-5 and V is TRBV6-5; TRBD2 matches at 14 bases. Germline-derived CDR1 and CDR2 are MNHEY and SVGAGI. This CDR3 region has 15 residues. With 2 bases clipped from V and 4 bases from J, the junction kept 0 bases outside the gene matches. CDR3 residues: CASSYGLAGGETQYF. Written as DNA, the CDR3 is TGTGCCAGCAGTTACGGACTAGCGGGGGGAGAGACCCAGTACTTC.

A word on this clone: Other DNA sequences within the sample encode an identical CDR3. The CDR3 sequence: CASSPGLAETQYF. The CDR3 bases are TGTGCCAGCTCACCGGGACTAGCGGAGACCCAGTACTTC. The chain employs TRBV18 and TRBJ2-5; the match to TRBD2 covers 10 bases. This CDR3 has 13 amino acids. Germline V gene sequence: CDR1 KGHSH, CDR2 LQKENI. With 3 bases clipped from V and 5 bases from J, the junction kept 0 bases outside the gene matches.

The J gene is TRBJ1-5, the V gene TRBV28, with D perhaps matching TRBD1 (5 bases). This CDR3 spans 16 amino acids. Germline CDR1 reads MDHEN; CDR2 reads SYDVKM. V was cut by 6 bases and J by 5 bases, with 20 bases left in between. The CDR3 sequence: CASRRILRQFHQPQHF. DNA for the CDR3: TGTGCCAGCAGGAGAATCTTAAGACAGTTCCATCAGCCCCAGCATTTT.

The rearrangement uses TRBV28 and TRBJ1-1; tentative D call: TRBD1 (6 bases). V lost 3 bases, J lost 0 bases, and 23 bases lay in between. The CDR3 runs to 19 residues. Germline V CDR1 and CDR2: MDHEN, SYDVKM. CDR3 sequence reads: CASSFRSGRGLNMNTEAFF. CDR3 bases: TGTGCCAGCAGTTTCAGGAGCGGCAGGGGCCTCAACATGAACACTGAAGCTTTCTTT.

V gene TRBV7-9 combines with J gene TRBJ1-2; D is unclear. CDR3 length: 14 residues. Germline CDR1 and CDR2: SEHNR and FQNEAQ (reference sequence). The V and J ends lost 1 base and 4 bases respectively, with 10 bases between them. The CDR3 nucleotides read TGTGCCAGCAGCTTAGATCCGCGGGGCTATGGCTACACCTTC. Translated: CASSLDPRGYGYTF.

This chain joins TRBV29-1 and TRBJ2-2; D is possibly TRBD2 (5 bases). The CDR3 is 18 residues long. V lost 0 bases and J 5 bases, leaving 22 bases between the germline ends. Germline lookup yields CDR1 SQVTM and CDR2 ANQGSEA. The CDR3 loop reads CSVEEVVASMLKTGELFF. CDR3 nucleotides: TGCAGCGTTGAAGAGGTGGTGGCTAGCATGTTGAAAACCGGGGAGCTGTTTTTT.

The J gene is TRBJ2-2, the V gene TRBV30, with a weak D call TRBD1 (6 bases). The CDR3 runs to 15 residues. Trimming shortened V by 0 bases and J by 7 bases, and 15 bases separated the two germline ends. Per the germline V gene, CDR1 is GTSNPN and CDR2 is SVGIG (reference sequence). CDR3 DNA: TGTGCCTGGAGTGTAGGGGGTAGTTACGGCGGGGAGCTGTTTTTT. Residues: CAWSVGGSYGGELFF.

The chain employs TRBV7-8 and TRBJ2-2; possibly TRBD2 for D (6 bases). The CDR3 is 16 amino acids. Trimming removed 2 bases at V and 7 bases at J, with 17 bases between. The germline V gene encodes CDR1 SGHVS and CDR2 FQNEAQ. The CDR3 protein is CASSLSEGTRGGELFF. DNA of the CDR3: TGTGCCAGCAGCTTATCGGAGGGGACCCGAGGCGGGGAGCTGTTTTTT.

The rearrangement uses TRBV2 and TRBJ2-1; 16 bases agree with TRBD2. V lost 6 bases to trimming and J lost 9 bases; unmatched junction nucleotides: 11. CDR3 length: 17 amino acids. Germline V gene lookup returns CDR1 SNHLY and CDR2 FYNNEI. CDR3 DNA sequence: TGTGCCAGCAGCAAGTACGGGACTAGCGGGAGGGCCGCTGAGCAGTTCTTC. This codes for CASSKYGTSGRAAEQFF. Full variable domain (rest looked up from reference TRBV2 and TRBJ2-1): EPEVTQTPSHQVTQMGQEVILRCVPISNHLYFYWYRQILGQKVEFLVSFYNNEISEKSEIFDDQFSVERPDGSNFTLKIRSTKLEDSAMYFCASSKYGTSGRAAEQFFGPGTRLTVL.

This chain joins TRBV2 and TRBJ2-7; the match to TRBD1 covers 8 bases. The CDR3 has 15 amino acids. Germline trimming cut 3 bases from V and 2 bases from J; bases unmatched to any gene: 6. Germline loops: CDR1 SNHLY, CDR2 FYNNEI. CDR3 sequence: CASSDPGTGTYEQYF. In nucleotides, the CDR3 is TGTGCCAGCAGTGACCCTGGGACAGGTACCTACGAGCAGTACTTC. The full variable domain, in which reference TRBV2 and TRBJ2-7 provide the parts outside the CDR3, is EPEVTQTPSHQVTQMGQEVILRCVPISNHLYFYWYRQILGQKVEFLVSFYNNEISEKSEIFDDQFSVERPDGSNFTLKIRSTKLEDSAMYFCASSDPGTGTYEQYFGPGTRLTVT.